The rows below give T cell receptor beta chains drawn from one sample of a study of post-analysis software for immune sequencing data. TCRdb ran MiXCR on the PCR reads and lists one entry per CDR3 protein. Among about half a million distinct CDR3 sequences, around 34% were seen once, and the ten largest hold about 6%. The sequencing input was blood. These receptors were obtained from a girl aged 2 to 17 with multiple sclerosis. CDR3s include the opening cysteine and the closing phenylalanine or tryptophan. The order of the fields is V gene, J gene, clone size, D gene, CDR3 DNA, CDR3 protein. D genes are given only for firm matches. Clone size is not always given. Where it is, it says once, few, many or a class for expanded clones.

V: TRBV11-2
J: TRBJ1-2
size: NA
D: NA
DNA: TGTGCCAGCAGCTTGGCGGGGATTGGCTACACCTTC
CDR3: CASSLAGIGYTF

V: TRBV14
J: TRBJ2-1
size: NA
D: NA
DNA: TGTGCCAGCAGCCAAGAATCAAGGACGTTAGCTGGTCAGGAAGATGAGCAGTTCTTC
CDR3: CASSQESRTLAGQEDEQFF

V: TRBV7-8
J: TRBJ1-1
size: NA
D: NA
DNA: TGTGCCAGCAGCTTAACGATTAATGCGCGAGGCGAAGCTTTCTTT
CDR3: CASSLTINARGEAFF

V: TRBV7-9
J: TRBJ2-1
size: NA
D: TRBD2
DNA: TGTGCCAGCAGCTTGAGGGCGGGGGTCTACAATGAGCAGTTCTTC
CDR3: CASSLRAGVYNEQFF

V: TRBV4-1
J: TRBJ1-1
size: NA
D: NA
DNA: TGCGCCAGCAGCCAAGATCCTCATCGGGGGGCGCCGGGTGACACTGAAGCTTTCTTT
CDR3: CASSQDPHRGAPGDTEAFF

V: TRBV7-6
J: TRBJ2-5
size: NA
D: NA
DNA: TGTGCCAGCAGCCGGACGGTGGGGGCCGGGGAGACCCAGTACTTC
CDR3: CASSRTVGAGETQYF

V: TRBV5-1
J: TRBJ2-5
size: few
D: TRBD1
DNA: TGCGCCAGCAGCTACGGACAGGGGCAAGAGACCCAGTACTTC
CDR3: CASSYGQGQETQYF

V: TRBV20-1
J: TRBJ2-7
size: NA
D: NA
DNA: TGCAGTGCTAGAGGCGGACCCGAGCAGTACTTC
CDR3: CSARGGPEQYF

V: TRBV5-1
J: TRBJ2-2
size: NA
D: TRBD1
DNA: TGCGCCAGCAGCACGGGGACAGTACACGGGGAGCTGTTTTTT
CDR3: CASSTGTVHGELFF

V: TRBV12-3/TRBV12-4
J: TRBJ2-4
size: few
D: NA
DNA: TGTGCCAGCAGCCCCGTCGGGGGCGGGGGATGGGACATTCAGTACTTC
CDR3: CASSPVGGGGWDIQYF

V: TRBV9
J: TRBJ2-5
size: NA
D: NA
DNA: TGTGCCAGCAACCCGGGGCCCCCAGGACAAGAGACCCAGTACTTC
CDR3: CASNPGPPGQETQYF

V: TRBV6-5
J: TRBJ2-1
size: NA
D: NA
DNA: TGTGCCAGCAGTCGACAGACCAGCTCCTACAATGAGCAGTTCTTC
CDR3: CASSRQTSSYNEQFF

V: TRBV3-1
J: TRBJ1-1
size: NA
D: NA
DNA: TGTGCCAGCAGCCAAGAATCCAGAAGGAACACTGAAGCTTTCTTT
CDR3: CASSQESRRNTEAFF

V: TRBV6-5
J: TRBJ2-1
size: few
D: NA
DNA: TGTGCCAGCAGTTATTCGGATAATGAGCAGTTCTTC
CDR3: CASSYSDNEQFF

V: TRBV6-4
J: TRBJ2-3
size: NA
D: NA
DNA: TGTGCCAGCAGTGAAGTTGTGGGAAGAGCAGATACGCAGTATTTT
CDR3: CASSEVVGRADTQYF

V: TRBV12-3/TRBV12-4
J: TRBJ2-4
size: NA
D: NA
DNA: TGTGCCAGCACCCCTTCCTCGGACATTCAGTACTTC
CDR3: CASTPSSDIQYF

V: TRBV5-1
J: TRBJ2-2
size: NA
D: TRBD1
DNA: TGCGCCAGCAGAGATACAGGGACAGCCGGGGAGCTGTTTTTT
CDR3: CASRDTGTAGELFF

V: TRBV5-5
J: TRBJ2-1
size: NA
D: NA
DNA: TGTGCCAGCAGGAGGGCGGGCGGGTCTCTCAATGAGCAGTTCTTC
CDR3: CASRRAGGSLNEQFF

V: TRBV11-2
J: TRBJ2-7
size: NA
D: TRBD1
DNA: TGTGCCAGCAGCTTAGTGGGGGGACAGGGCGCTTGGTCCTACGAGCGGTACTTC
CDR3: CASSLVGGQGAWSYERYF

V: TRBV9
J: TRBJ2-1
size: NA
D: TRBD2
DNA: TGTGCCAGCAGCGTAGATCCCCCAGGGCGGGGGGGCCTGAATGAGCAGTTCTTC
CDR3: CASSVDPPGRGGLNEQFF

V: TRBV10-1
J: TRBJ2-1
size: NA
D: TRBD2
DNA: TGCGCCAGCAGTCGGACTAGCGGGGGTTTTGGTGAGCAGTTCTTC
CDR3: CASSRTSGGFGEQFF

V: TRBV5-1
J: TRBJ2-6
size: NA
D: NA
DNA: TGCGCCAGCAGCTTCACACAGTCTGGGGCCAACGTCCTGACTTTC
CDR3: CASSFTQSGANVLTF

V: TRBV29-1
J: TRBJ2-1
size: many
D: NA
DNA: TGCAGCGTCTGGTACAATGAGCAGTTCTTC
CDR3: CSVWYNEQFF

V: TRBV5-1
J: TRBJ2-2
size: few
D: NA
DNA: TGCGCCAGCAGCTTGAGTTCGGGGGCGATAAAGACCGGGGAGCTGTTTTTT
CDR3: CASSLSSGAIKTGELFF

V: TRBV7-9
J: TRBJ1-1
size: few
D: NA
DNA: TGTGCCAGCAGTACGACAGCCTTGGCTACTGAAGCTTTCTTT
CDR3: CASSTTALATEAFF

V: TRBV5-4
J: TRBJ2-7
size: NA
D: TRBD2
DNA: TGTGCCAGCAGCTTGGCATCCAGCGGGGGGACATACAATGAGCAGTACTTC
CDR3: CASSLASSGGTYNEQYF

V: TRBV6-7
J: TRBJ2-3
size: few
D: TRBD1
DNA: TGTGCCAGCAGTTACGCAACTTCTAGGGGGCCTAGCACAGATACGCAGTATTTT
CDR3: CASSYATSRGPSTDTQYF

V: TRBV7-8
J: TRBJ2-1
size: few
D: TRBD1
DNA: TGTGCCAGCAACATGGGGCAGGGGGTCGACAATGAGCAGTTCTTC
CDR3: CASNMGQGVDNEQFF

V: TRBV7-9
J: TRBJ2-6
size: few
D: NA
DNA: TGTACCAGCAGCTTAAGGATTCTGGGGGCGCCCCTCTCTGGGGCCAACGTCCTGACTTTC
CDR3: CTSSLRILGAPLSGANVLTF

V: TRBV11-2
J: TRBJ1-6
size: NA
D: NA
DNA: TGTGCCAGCAGCTTAGGGTCTAATTCACCCCTCCACTTT
CDR3: CASSLGSNSPLHF

V: TRBV20-1
J: TRBJ2-3
size: many
D: TRBD1
DNA: TGCAGTGCTAGCCAGTCAGGGGGTACCACAGATACGCAGTATTTT
CDR3: CSASQSGGTTDTQYF

V: TRBV5-1
J: TRBJ2-5
size: NA
D: NA
DNA: TGCGCCAGCAGCCAAGGGACTTCACAAGAGACCCAGTACTTC
CDR3: CASSQGTSQETQYF

V: TRBV20-1
J: TRBJ2-1
size: few
D: NA
DNA: TGCAGTGCTAGAGATGTAGGAACAGGGTCAGGTAATGAGCAGTTCTTC
CDR3: CSARDVGTGSGNEQFF

V: TRBV7-6
J: TRBJ2-7
size: NA
D: NA
DNA: TGTGCCAGCAGCTCATGGGAAGCAGACGAGCAGTACTTC
CDR3: CASSSWEADEQYF

V: TRBV20-1
J: TRBJ2-3
size: once
D: NA
DNA: TGCAGTGCTAGAGATATCGGGGATACGCAGTATTTT
CDR3: CSARDIGDTQYF

V: TRBV6-5
J: TRBJ1-5
size: NA
D: NA
DNA: TGTGCCAGCAGCCCTGACAGATATCAGCCCCAGCATTTT
CDR3: CASSPDRYQPQHF

V: TRBV28
J: TRBJ2-1
size: NA
D: TRBD2
DNA: TGTGCCAGCAGCTCGCCGGGGGGACTATACTACAATGAGCAGTTCTTC
CDR3: CASSSPGGLYYNEQFF

V: TRBV15
J: TRBJ2-6
size: few
D: NA
DNA: TGTGCCACCAGGGGCTCTGGGGCCAACGTCCTGACTTTC
CDR3: CATRGSGANVLTF

V: TRBV29-1
J: TRBJ2-7
size: NA
D: NA
DNA: TGCAGCGTTACGGGGGCGAGCTACGAGCAGTACTTC
CDR3: CSVTGASYEQYF

V: TRBV3-1
J: TRBJ2-7
size: NA
D: NA
DNA: TGTGCCAGCAGCCCACGACTCGGCGAGCAGTACTTC
CDR3: CASSPRLGEQYF

V: TRBV12-3/TRBV12-4
J: TRBJ1-4
size: NA
D: NA
DNA: TGTGCCAGCAGCATTGACAGCCTCGGACTGTTTTTT
CDR3: CASSIDSLGLFF

V: TRBV12-3/TRBV12-4
J: TRBJ2-1
size: few
D: NA
DNA: TGTGCCAGCAGTCCCGGGGTGGGCAATGAGCAGTTCTTC
CDR3: CASSPGVGNEQFF

V: TRBV20-1
J: TRBJ2-1
size: NA
D: TRBD1
DNA: TGCAGTGCTTCGACCGGGACAGGGGCCTACAATGAGCAGTTCTTC
CDR3: CSASTGTGAYNEQFF

V: TRBV13
J: TRBJ2-6
size: NA
D: TRBD1
DNA: TGTGCCAGCAGCTTCGCAGGGGGCTTTGGGGCCAACGTCCTGACTTTC
CDR3: CASSFAGGFGANVLTF

V: TRBV4-1
J: TRBJ2-5
size: once
D: TRBD2
DNA: TGCGCCAGCAGCCAACTCTTGACGGGACTACCTAACCAAGAGACCCGGTACTTC
CDR3: CASSQLLTGLPNQETRYF

V: TRBV6-4
J: TRBJ1-2
size: few
D: TRBD1
DNA: TGTGCCAGCAGTTTTTATGCCGGGACAGGGGCACCTAACTATGGCTACACCTTC
CDR3: CASSFYAGTGAPNYGYTF

V: TRBV20-1
J: TRBJ2-1
size: few
D: TRBD2
DNA: TGCAGTGCTCCTGATCTAGCGGGGGCTTACAATGAGCAGTTCTTC
CDR3: CSAPDLAGAYNEQFF

V: TRBV12-3/TRBV12-4
J: TRBJ1-5
size: NA
D: NA
DNA: TGTGCCAGCAGTTTGAAGGGGAATCAGCCCCAGCATTTT
CDR3: CASSLKGNQPQHF

V: TRBV7-9
J: TRBJ2-7
size: few
D: NA
DNA: TGTGCCAGCAGCTTAGGGTGGGATTCCTACGAGCAGTACTTC
CDR3: CASSLGWDSYEQYF

V: TRBV5-1
J: TRBJ2-1
size: few
D: TRBD2
DNA: TGCGCCAGCAGCTGGGAGGGGACTGACTTAATGGAGCAGTTCTTC
CDR3: CASSWEGTDLMEQFF

V: TRBV14
J: TRBJ2-1
size: NA
D: TRBD2
DNA: TGTGCCAGCAGCCAAGCGACTAGCGGGTTGTACAATGAGCAGTTCTTC
CDR3: CASSQATSGLYNEQFF

V: TRBV20-1
J: TRBJ2-3
size: NA
D: NA
DNA: TGCAGTGCGGGTGAGACAGATACGCAGTATTTT
CDR3: CSAGETDTQYF

V: TRBV6-2/TRBV6-3
J: TRBJ1-5
size: few
D: NA
DNA: TGTGCCAGCAGGACAAACTTTAGGCACCGAGATCAGCCCCAGCATTTT
CDR3: CASRTNFRHRDQPQHF

V: TRBV15
J: TRBJ2-1
size: many
D: NA
DNA: TGTGCCACCAGCAAAGCCTGGGATGAGCAGTTCTTC
CDR3: CATSKAWDEQFF

V: TRBV21-1
J: TRBJ1-1
size: NA
D: NA
DNA: TGTGCCAGCAGCAAAGAGGAGGGGCACACTGAAGCTTTCTTT
CDR3: CASSKEEGHTEAFF

V: TRBV6-1
J: TRBJ1-5
size: NA
D: NA
DNA: TGTGCCAGCAGTGGGGGGGCTTTGAATCAGCCCCAGCATTTT
CDR3: CASSGGALNQPQHF

V: TRBV4-1
J: TRBJ2-3
size: NA
D: TRBD2
DNA: TGCGCCAGCAGCCAAGAACCCCCTCTTAGCGGGGGGATCACAGATACGCAGTATTTT
CDR3: CASSQEPPLSGGITDTQYF

V: TRBV24-1
J: TRBJ1-5
size: many
D: NA
DNA: TGTGCCACCCAAGGGGGCAATCAGCCCCAGCATTTT
CDR3: CATQGGNQPQHF

V: TRBV18
J: TRBJ2-3
size: NA
D: NA
DNA: TGTGCCAGCTCACCTGCGGCAACGGATACGCAGTATTTT
CDR3: CASSPAATDTQYF

V: TRBV9
J: TRBJ1-2
size: NA
D: NA
DNA: TGTGCCAGCAGCGTATCAGGGAGGTGGGATGGCTACACCTTC
CDR3: CASSVSGRWDGYTF